A selection of T cell receptor beta chains follows, all from one sample in a study of persistence of HIV-infected CD4 T cells. Measured with immunoSEQ multiplex PCR; TCRdb has only the in-frame clones, and not every one. The sample includes 45,000 or so clones, 85% to 90% of them seen just once. What these receptors recognize is not known. Sequenced here: CD4+ T cells sorted from PBMCs after approximately 20-hour stimulation, sampled from a patient who received antiretroviral therapy. Every receptor here comes from an adult woman with HIV who was CMV-seropositive. The CDR3 runs from the conserved cysteine through the conserved F or W. Each record gives: clone size, D gene, V gene, J gene, CDR3 protein, CDR3 DNA. D genes are given only for firm matches. Size tells how often a clone was seen (once, few, many) or the class of an expanded clone, and some rows leave it out.

>-|-|TRBV11-3|TRBJ1-1
CASSLSPDTEAFF
TGTGCCAGCAGCTTGTCTCCCGACACTGAAGCTTTCTTT
>-|-|TRBV7-9|TRBJ2-7
CASSLIYVSEGNEQYF
TGTGCCAGCAGCTTAATTTATGTGTCAGAGGGGAACGAGCAGTACTTC
>once|-|TRBV5-1|TRBJ1-2
CASSRDSRDGYTF
TGCGCCAGCAGCCGGGACTCCCGAGATGGCTACACCTTC
>-|-|TRBV28|TRBJ1-2
CASSSQGFGGYTF
TGTGCCAGCAGTTCCCAGGGGTTCGGTGGCTACACCTTC
>once|TRBD1|TRBV10-3|TRBJ1-2
CAISESQQGDGYTF
TGTGCCATCAGTGAGTCGCAACAGGGGGATGGCTACACCTTC
>-|TRBD1|TRBV6-5|TRBJ2-1
CASTGQGAAYNEQFF
TGTGCCAGCACCGGACAGGGGGCGGCCTACAATGAGCAGTTCTTC
>-|-|TRBV12-5|TRBJ2-7
CASGLVQRGPDEQYF
TGTGCTAGTGGTTTGGTCCAGCGCGGCCCGGACGAGCAGTACTTC
>-|TRBD1|TRBV5-4|TRBJ2-7
CASSRDRGYEQYF
TGTGCCAGCAGTCGGGACAGGGGCTACGAGCAGTACTTC
>-|TRBD1|TRBV6-5|TRBJ1-2
CASRDTGGVDGYTF
TGTGCCAGCAGGGACACAGGGGGCGTGGATGGCTACACCTTC
>-|TRBD2|TRBV7-3|TRBJ2-1
CASSPGLAGLSSYNEQFF
TGTGCCAGCAGCCCGGGACTAGCGGGATTGAGCTCCTACAATGAGCAGTTCTTC
>-|TRBD1|TRBV14|TRBJ2-5
CASSQEVRGRIDQETQYF
TGTGCCAGCAGCCAAGAGGTCAGGGGGCGCATAGACCAAGAGACCCAGTACTTC
>-|-|TRBV6-6|TRBJ1-2
CASSYGSTNYGYTF
TGTGCCAGCAGTTACGGGTCTACTAACTATGGCTACACCTTC
>-|-|TRBV6-6|TRBJ2-1
CAAGRLDTLNEQFF
TGTGCCGCCGGTCGATTAGACACCCTCAATGAGCAGTTCTTC
>-|-|TRBV19|TRBJ2-1
CASSRGFTFSYNEQFF
TGTGCCAGTAGTAGAGGCTTTACCTTCTCCTACAATGAGCAGTTCTTC
>-|-|TRBV25-1|TRBJ1-3
CASSSNPPGNTIYF
TGTGCCAGCAGTTCAAACCCACCTGGAAACACCATATATTTT
>-|-|TRBV7-6|TRBJ2-2
CASSLDEATGELFF
TGTGCCAGCAGCTTAGATGAGGCCACCGGGGAGCTGTTTTTT
>-|-|TRBV29-1|TRBJ2-7
CSPHGRRQWYYEQYF
TGCAGCCCTCATGGCAGGAGACAGTGGTACTACGAGCAGTACTTC
>few|-|TRBV3-1/TRBV3-2|TRBJ1-1
CASSPRDGNTEAFF
TGTGCCAGCAGCCCTCGGGACGGGAACACTGAAGCTTTCTTT
>-|-|TRBV28|TRBJ1-6
CASRQGLGSPLHF
TGTGCCAGCAGGCAGGGGCTAGGGTCACCCCTCCACTTT
>once|-|TRBV19|TRBJ2-2
CASSWGQNTGELFF
TGTGCCAGTAGTTGGGGACAAAACACCGGGGAGCTGTTTTTT
>-|TRBD1|TRBV2|TRBJ1-3
CASRATGGPGNTIYF
TGTGCCAGCAGAGCGACAGGGGGCCCTGGAAACACCATATATTTT
>-|TRBD2|TRBV3-1/TRBV3-2|TRBJ2-3
CASSQPPSDRQRGGTDTQYF
TGTGCCAGCAGCCAACCTCCATCCGACAGGCAGCGGGGGGGCACAGATACGCAGTATTTT
>-|TRBD2|TRBV4-1|TRBJ2-1
CASSQLSRTSGIDEQFF
TGCGCCAGCAGCCAATTGTCTAGGACTAGCGGGATCGATGAGCAGTTCTTC
>-|TRBD1|TRBV4-3|TRBJ1-2
CASSQVQGVDYTF
TGCGCCAGCAGCCAAGTACAGGGGGTAGACTACACCTTC
>-|TRBD2|TRBV4-1|TRBJ2-3
CASSQGTRGRDTQYF
TGCGCCAGCAGCCAAGGCACGCGCGGGAGGGATACGCAGTATTTT
>-|-|TRBV2|TRBJ2-2
CASSENGNTGELFF
TGTGCCAGCAGTGAAAACGGGAACACCGGGGAGCTGTTTTTT
>once|-|TRBV3-1/TRBV3-2|TRBJ1-1
CASSPGGPGGTEAFF
TGTGCCAGCAGCCCAGGCGGCCCGGGGGGCACTGAAGCTTTCTTT
>-|-|TRBV30|TRBJ1-3
CAWSVKRTFGNTIYF
TGTGCCTGGAGTGTAAAAAGAACATTTGGAAACACCATATATTTT
>-|TRBD1|TRBV28|TRBJ1-6
CASSSRDRRTPLHF
TGTGCCAGCAGTTCCCGGGACAGGAGAACACCCCTCCACTTT
>-|TRBD1|TRBV24-1|TRBJ2-1
CATSDHRGGNEQFF
TGTGCCACCAGTGATCACAGGGGCGGAAATGAGCAGTTCTTC
>-|TRBD1|TRBV2|TRBJ2-3
CASSWTGTSTDTQYF
TGTGCCAGCAGTTGGACAGGGACAAGCACAGATACGCAGTATTTT
>-|-|TRBV6-5|TRBJ2-5
CASSYLSGTGGETQYF
TGTGCCAGCAGTTACCTCTCAGGGACCGGGGGAGAGACCCAGTACTTC
>-|-|TRBV10-3|TRBJ1-4
CAIRSGGEEKLFF
TGTGCCATCAGATCGGGAGGGGAGGAAAAACTGTTTTTT
>-|-|TRBV7-3|TRBJ1-1
CASSLGVRAEAFF
TGTGCCAGCAGCTTAGGGGTGAGGGCTGAAGCTTTCTTT
>-|TRBD2|TRBV29-1|TRBJ2-3
CSVEGLAGANTDTQYF
TGCAGCGTTGAGGGACTAGCGGGGGCGAACACAGATACGCAGTATTTT
>once|-|TRBV28|TRBJ1-4
CASSLTGTNEKLFF
TGTGCCAGCAGTTTAACGGGGACTAATGAAAAACTGTTTTTT
>-|-|TRBV5-1|TRBJ2-1
CASSLEVNEQFF
TGCGCCAGCAGCTTGGAGGTAAATGAGCAGTTCTTC
>once|-|TRBV7-8|TRBJ2-7
CASSPRTAGTPYEQYF
TGTGCCAGCAGCCCACGAACCGCCGGGACCCCATACGAGCAGTACTTC
>-|-|TRBV7-2|TRBJ1-5
CASAQTTNQPQHF
TGTGCCAGCGCACAGACAACTAATCAGCCCCAGCATTTT
>-|-|TRBV28|TRBJ1-6
CAVTLERLGGSPLHF
TGTGCCGTCACCCTAGAGAGGCTCGGGGGTTCACCCCTCCACTTT
>-|-|TRBV3-1/TRBV3-2|TRBJ2-1
CASSPWDSENEQFF
TGTGCCAGCAGCCCCTGGGACTCCGAAAATGAGCAGTTCTTC
>-|-|TRBV30|TRBJ1-2
CAWSVRGLGYTF
TGTGCCTGGAGTGTACGGGGACTTGGCTACACCTTC
>once|TRBD1|TRBV3-1/TRBV3-2|TRBJ1-1
CASSQDLTGRTEAFF
TGTGCCAGCAGCCAAGATCTGACAGGGAGGACTGAAGCTTTCTTT
>-|-|TRBV7-2|TRBJ1-5
CASSLESNQPQHF
TGTGCCAGCAGCTTAGAGAGCAATCAGCCCCAGCATTTT
>-|-|TRBV5-1|TRBJ1-3
CASSLEQRNTIYF
TGCGCCAGCAGCTTGGAACAGCGAAACACCATATATTTT
>-|TRBD1|TRBV6-5|TRBJ1-5
CASSYPRGGNHQPQHF
TGTGCCAGCAGTTACCCCAGGGGGGGGAATCATCAGCCCCAGCATTTT
>-|-|TRBV28|TRBJ2-7
CASSPLGYEQYF
TGTGCCAGCAGCCCCCTTGGATACGAGCAGTACTTC
>-|-|TRBV5-1|TRBJ1-5
CASSLGLEGNQPQHF
TGCGCCAGCAGCTTGGGGTTAGAAGGAAATCAGCCCCAGCATTTT
>-|TRBD1|TRBV27|TRBJ1-1
CASSLKVPDRGVTEAFF
TGTGCCAGCAGTTTAAAGGTCCCGGACAGGGGGGTGACTGAAGCTTTCTTT
>few|TRBD1|TRBV5-6|TRBJ2-7
CASSLGQGAYEQYF
TGTGCCAGCAGCTTGGGACAGGGGGCCTACGAGCAGTACTTC
>-|TRBD1|TRBV30|TRBJ1-1
CAWSPGGTEAFF
TGTGCCTGGAGTCCAGGGGGCACTGAAGCTTTCTTT
>-|TRBD2|TRBV19|TRBJ2-1
CASSVSETSGYEQFF
TGTGCCAGTAGTGTCTCTGAGACTAGCGGGTATGAGCAGTTCTTC
>-|-|TRBV5-1|TRBJ2-6
CASGSSGANVLTF
TGCGCCAGCGGGTCCTCTGGGGCCAACGTCCTGACTTTC
>-|-|TRBV6-2/TRBV6-3|TRBJ2-7
CASSRVLAYEQYF
TGTGCCAGCAGCCGAGTCCTAGCCTACGAGCAGTACTTC